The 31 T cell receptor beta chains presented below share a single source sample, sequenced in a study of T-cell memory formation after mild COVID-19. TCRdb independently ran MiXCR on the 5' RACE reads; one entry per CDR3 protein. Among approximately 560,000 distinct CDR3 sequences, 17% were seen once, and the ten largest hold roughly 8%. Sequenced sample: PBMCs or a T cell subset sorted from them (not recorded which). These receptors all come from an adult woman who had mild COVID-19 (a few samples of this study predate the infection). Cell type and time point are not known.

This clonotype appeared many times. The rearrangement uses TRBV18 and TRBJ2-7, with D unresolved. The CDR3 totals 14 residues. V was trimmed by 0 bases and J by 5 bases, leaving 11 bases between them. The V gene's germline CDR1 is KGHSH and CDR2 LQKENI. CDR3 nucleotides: TGTGCCAGCTCACCACCGGCAGGAGCCAACGAGCAGTACTTC. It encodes CASSPPAGANEQYF.

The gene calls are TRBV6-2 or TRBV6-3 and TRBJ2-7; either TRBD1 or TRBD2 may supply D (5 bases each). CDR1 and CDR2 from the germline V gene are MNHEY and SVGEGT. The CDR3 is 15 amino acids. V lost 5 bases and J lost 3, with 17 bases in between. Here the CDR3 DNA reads TGTGCCAGCAGTGCCACCGGGACCAAGATCTACGAGCAGTACTTC. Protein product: CASSATGTKIYEQYF.

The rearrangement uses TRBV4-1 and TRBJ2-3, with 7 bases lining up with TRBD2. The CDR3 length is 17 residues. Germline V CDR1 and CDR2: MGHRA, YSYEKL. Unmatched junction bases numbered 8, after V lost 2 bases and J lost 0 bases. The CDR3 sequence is CASSQPERGPSTDTQYF. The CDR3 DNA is TGCGCCAGCAGCCAACCCGAGCGGGGACCTAGCACAGATACGCAGTATTTT.

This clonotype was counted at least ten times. For the CDR3, the DNA is TGCGCCAGCAGCCCTCAGGGTGGGAGCTCCTACGAGCAGTACTTC. Translating it yields CASSPQGGSSYEQYF. The chain carries TRBV5-1 and TRBJ2-7; D tentatively reads TRBD1 or TRBD2 (5 bases each). The germline gives CDR1 SGHRS, CDR2 YFSETQ. The germline V and J ends were trimmed by 4 bases and 0 bases, with 14 bases remaining between them. CDR3 length equals 15 residues.

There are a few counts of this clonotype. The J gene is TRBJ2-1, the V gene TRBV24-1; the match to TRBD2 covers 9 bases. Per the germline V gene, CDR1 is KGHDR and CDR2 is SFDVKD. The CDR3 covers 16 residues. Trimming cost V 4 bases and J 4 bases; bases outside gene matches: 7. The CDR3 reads CATSDLTSGSYNEQFF. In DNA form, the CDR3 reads TGTGCCACCAGTGACTTGACTAGCGGATCATACAATGAGCAGTTCTTC.

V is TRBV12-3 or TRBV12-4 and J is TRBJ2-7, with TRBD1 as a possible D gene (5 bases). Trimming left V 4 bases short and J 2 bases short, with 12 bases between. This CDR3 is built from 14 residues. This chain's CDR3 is CASSSLTAPYEQYF. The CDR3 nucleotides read TGTGCCAGCAGTTCACTGACAGCCCCCTACGAGCAGTACTTC.

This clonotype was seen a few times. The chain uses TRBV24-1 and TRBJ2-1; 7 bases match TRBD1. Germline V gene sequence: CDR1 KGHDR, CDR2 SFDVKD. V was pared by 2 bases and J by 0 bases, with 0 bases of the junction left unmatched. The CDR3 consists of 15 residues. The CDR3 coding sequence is TGTGCCACCAGTGATTGGGACAGCTCCTACAATGAGCAGTTCTTC. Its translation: CATSDWDSSYNEQFF.

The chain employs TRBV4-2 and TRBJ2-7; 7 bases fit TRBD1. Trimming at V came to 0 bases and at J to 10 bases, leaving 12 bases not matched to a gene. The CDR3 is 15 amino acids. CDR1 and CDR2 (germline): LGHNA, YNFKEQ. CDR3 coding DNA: TGTGCCAGCAGCCAAGATCTTGTAGGGGGCGCCGCTCAGTACTTC. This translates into CASSQDLVGGAAQYF.

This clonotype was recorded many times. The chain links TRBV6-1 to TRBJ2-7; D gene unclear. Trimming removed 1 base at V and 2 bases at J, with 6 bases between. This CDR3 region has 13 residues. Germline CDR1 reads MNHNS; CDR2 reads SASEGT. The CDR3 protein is CASSEEETYEQYF. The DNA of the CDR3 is TGTGCCAGCAGTGAAGAGGAAACCTACGAGCAGTACTTC.

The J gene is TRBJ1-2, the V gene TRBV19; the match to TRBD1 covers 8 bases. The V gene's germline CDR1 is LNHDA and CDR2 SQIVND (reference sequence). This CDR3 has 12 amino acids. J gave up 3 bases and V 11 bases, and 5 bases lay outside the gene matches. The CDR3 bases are TGTGCCGGAAAGACAGGGGACTATGGCTACACCTTC. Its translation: CAGKTGDYGYTF.

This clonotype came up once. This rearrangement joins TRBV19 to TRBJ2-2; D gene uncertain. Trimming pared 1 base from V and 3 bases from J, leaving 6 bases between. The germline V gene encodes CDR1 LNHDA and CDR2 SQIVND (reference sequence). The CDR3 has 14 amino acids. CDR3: CASSIGSYTGELFF. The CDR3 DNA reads TGTGCCAGTAGTATAGGCAGCTACACCGGGGAGCTGTTTTTT.

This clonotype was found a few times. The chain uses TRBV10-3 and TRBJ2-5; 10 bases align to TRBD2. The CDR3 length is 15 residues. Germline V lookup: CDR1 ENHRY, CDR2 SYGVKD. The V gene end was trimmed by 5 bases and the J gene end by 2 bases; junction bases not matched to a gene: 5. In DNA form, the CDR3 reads TGTGCCATCAGTTCTAGCGGGAGTAGACAAGAGACCCAGTACTTC. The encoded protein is CAISSSGSRQETQYF.

The CDR3 sequence is CASSFEDEQYF. The CDR3 DNA follows: TGCGCCAGCAGCTTTGAAGACGAGCAGTACTTC. This chain joins TRBV5-1 and TRBJ2-7, with D hard to call. The V end was cut by 2 bases, the J end by 5 bases, with 5 bases between. Germline V CDR1 and CDR2: SGHRS, YFSETQ. This CDR3 is 11 amino acids long.

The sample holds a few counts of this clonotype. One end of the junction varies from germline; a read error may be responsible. The CDR3 coding sequence is TGTGCCAGCAGCTTGCCCGGAGGGTCCCGTAGGCTCTTC. This translates into CASSLPGGSRRLF. The rearrangement joins TRBV7-9 to TRBJ2-1; D may be TRBD2 (6 bases). The CDR3 has 13 residues. Germline lookup yields CDR1 SEHNR and CDR2 FQNEAQ (reference sequence).

CDR3 DNA sequence: TGTGCCTGGAGCGGGGACAGAAGCAATCAGCCCCAGCATTTT. This encodes CAWSGDRSNQPQHF. V and J are TRBV30 and TRBJ1-5; 7 bases align to TRBD1. The V segment lost 3 bases and the J segment 1 base; nucleotides outside the gene matches: 3. Per germline, CDR1 GTSNPN and CDR2 SVGIG (reference sequence). The CDR3 has 14 amino acids. Together with reference TRBV30 and TRBJ1-5, the CDR3 gives the full variable domain: SQTIHQWPATLVQPVGSPLSLECTVEGTSNPNLYWYRQAAGRGLQLLFYSVGIGQISSEVPQNLSASRPQDRQFILSSKKLLLSDSGFYLCAWSGDRSNQPQHFGDGTRLSIL.

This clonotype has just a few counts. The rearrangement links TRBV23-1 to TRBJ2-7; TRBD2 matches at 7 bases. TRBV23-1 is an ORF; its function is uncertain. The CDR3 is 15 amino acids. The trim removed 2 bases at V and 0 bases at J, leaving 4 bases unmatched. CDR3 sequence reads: CASSQPAGSSYEQYF. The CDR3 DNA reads TGCGCCAGCAGTCAACCAGCGGGGAGCTCCTACGAGCAGTACTTC.

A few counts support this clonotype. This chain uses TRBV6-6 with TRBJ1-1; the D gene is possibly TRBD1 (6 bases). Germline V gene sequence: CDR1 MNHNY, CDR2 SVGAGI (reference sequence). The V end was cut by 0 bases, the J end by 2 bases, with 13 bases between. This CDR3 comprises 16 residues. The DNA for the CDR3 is TGTGCCAGCAGTTACTCGAGGAGCAGGGGTAACACTGAAGCTTTCTTT. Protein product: CASSYSRSRGNTEAFF.

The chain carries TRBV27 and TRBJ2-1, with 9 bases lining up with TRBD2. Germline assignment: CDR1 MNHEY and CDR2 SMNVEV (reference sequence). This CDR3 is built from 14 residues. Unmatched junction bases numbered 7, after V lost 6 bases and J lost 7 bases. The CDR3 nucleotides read TGTGCCAGCAGCGTAGCGGGAGCAGGTAATGAGCAGTTCTTC. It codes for CASSVAGAGNEQFF.

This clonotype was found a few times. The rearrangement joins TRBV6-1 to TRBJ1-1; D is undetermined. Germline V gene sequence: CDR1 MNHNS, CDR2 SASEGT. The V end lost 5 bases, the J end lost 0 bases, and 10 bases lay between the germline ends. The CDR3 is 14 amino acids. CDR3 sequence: CASSYKPMNTEAFF. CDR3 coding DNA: TGTGCCAGCAGTTACAAACCCATGAACACTGAAGCTTTCTTT.

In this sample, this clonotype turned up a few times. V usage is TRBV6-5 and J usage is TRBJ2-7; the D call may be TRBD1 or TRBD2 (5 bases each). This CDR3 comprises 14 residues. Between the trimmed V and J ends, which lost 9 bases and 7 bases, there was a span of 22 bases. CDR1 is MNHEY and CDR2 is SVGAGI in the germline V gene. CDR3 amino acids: CASARGRELFEQYF. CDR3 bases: TGTGCCAGTGCCCGGGGCCGGGAACTATTTGAGCAGTACTTC.

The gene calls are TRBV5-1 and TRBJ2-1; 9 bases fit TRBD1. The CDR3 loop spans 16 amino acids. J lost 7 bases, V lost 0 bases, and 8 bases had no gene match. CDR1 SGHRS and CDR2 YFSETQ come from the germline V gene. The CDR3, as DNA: TGCGCCAGCAGCTTGGCCCCCTGGGACAGGGTTAATGAGCAGTTCTTC. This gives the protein CASSLAPWDRVNEQFF.

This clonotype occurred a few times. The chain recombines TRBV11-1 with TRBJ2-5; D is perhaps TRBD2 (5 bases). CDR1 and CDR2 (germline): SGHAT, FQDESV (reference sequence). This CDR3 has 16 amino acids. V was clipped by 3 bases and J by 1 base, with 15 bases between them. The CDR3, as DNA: TGTGCCAGCAGCTTCAGGCCGGGAAGTGCCCAAGAGACCCAGTACTTC. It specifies CASSFRPGSAQETQYF.

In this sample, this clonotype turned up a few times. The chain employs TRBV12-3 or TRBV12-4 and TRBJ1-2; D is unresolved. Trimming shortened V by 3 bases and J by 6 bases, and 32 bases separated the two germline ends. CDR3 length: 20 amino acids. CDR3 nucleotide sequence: TGTGCCAGCAGTTTTGTGGTCGTGGTCGTAGGTGTCCCTCAGCGTGATGGCTACACCTTC. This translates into CASSFVVVVVGVPQRDGYTF.

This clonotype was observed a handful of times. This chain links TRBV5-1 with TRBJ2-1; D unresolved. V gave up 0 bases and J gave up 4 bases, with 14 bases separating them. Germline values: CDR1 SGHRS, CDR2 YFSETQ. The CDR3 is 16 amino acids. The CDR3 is CASSLAKGSPYNEQFF. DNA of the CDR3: TGCGCCAGCAGCTTGGCGAAGGGCTCCCCTTACAATGAGCAGTTCTTC.

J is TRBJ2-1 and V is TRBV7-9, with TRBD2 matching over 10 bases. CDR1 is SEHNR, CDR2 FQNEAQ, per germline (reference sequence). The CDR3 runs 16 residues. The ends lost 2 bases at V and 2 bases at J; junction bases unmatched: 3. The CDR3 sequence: CASSLSLAGAYNEQFF. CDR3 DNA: TGTGCCAGCAGCTTAAGCCTAGCGGGGGCCTACAATGAGCAGTTCTTC.

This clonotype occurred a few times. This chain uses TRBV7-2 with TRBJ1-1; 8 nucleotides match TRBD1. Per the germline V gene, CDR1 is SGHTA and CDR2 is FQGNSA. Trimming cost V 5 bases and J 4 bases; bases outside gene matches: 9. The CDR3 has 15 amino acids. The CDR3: CASSVSGGASTEAFF. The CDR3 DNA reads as TGTGCCAGCAGCGTCTCAGGGGGCGCATCCACTGAAGCTTTCTTT.

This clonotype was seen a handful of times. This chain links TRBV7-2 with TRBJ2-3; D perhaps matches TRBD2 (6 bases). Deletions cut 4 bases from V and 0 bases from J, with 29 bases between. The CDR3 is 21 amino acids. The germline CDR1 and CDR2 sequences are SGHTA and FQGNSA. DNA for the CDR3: TGTGCCAGCAGCTCCCCCACGGAGGGCGGGACCTTCGCAGGGAGCACAGATACGCAGTATTTT. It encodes CASSSPTEGGTFAGSTDTQYF.

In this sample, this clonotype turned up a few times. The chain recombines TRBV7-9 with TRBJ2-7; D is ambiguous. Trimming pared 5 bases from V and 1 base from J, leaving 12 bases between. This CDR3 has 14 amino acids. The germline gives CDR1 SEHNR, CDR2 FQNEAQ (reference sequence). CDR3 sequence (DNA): TGTGCCAGCAGCCCCCCCCGGTCATCCTACGAGCAGTACTTC. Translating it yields CASSPPRSSYEQYF.

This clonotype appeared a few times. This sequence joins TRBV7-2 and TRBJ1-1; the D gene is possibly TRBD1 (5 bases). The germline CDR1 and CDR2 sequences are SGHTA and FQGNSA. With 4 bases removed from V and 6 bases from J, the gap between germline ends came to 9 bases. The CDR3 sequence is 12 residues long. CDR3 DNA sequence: TGTGCCAGCAGCTCCTCAGGGCCTGAAGCTTTCTTT. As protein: CASSSSGPEAFF.

CDR3 nucleotides: TGTGCCTGGAAGTGGGGAGGGCGGCTTGAGCAGTTCTTC. This translates into CAWKWGGRLEQFF. J is TRBJ2-1 and V is TRBV30, with 7 bases matching TRBD2. V shed 4 bases, J shed 9 bases, and the junction held 9 bases outside the gene matches. The CDR3 totals 13 residues. The germline gives CDR1 GTSNPN, CDR2 SVGIG (reference sequence).

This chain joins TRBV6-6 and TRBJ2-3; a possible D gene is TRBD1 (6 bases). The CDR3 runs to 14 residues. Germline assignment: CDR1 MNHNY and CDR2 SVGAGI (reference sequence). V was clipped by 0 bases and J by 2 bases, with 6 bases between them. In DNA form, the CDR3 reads TGTGCCAGCAGTTACTCGGGACACACAGATACGCAGTATTTT. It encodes CASSYSGHTDTQYF.